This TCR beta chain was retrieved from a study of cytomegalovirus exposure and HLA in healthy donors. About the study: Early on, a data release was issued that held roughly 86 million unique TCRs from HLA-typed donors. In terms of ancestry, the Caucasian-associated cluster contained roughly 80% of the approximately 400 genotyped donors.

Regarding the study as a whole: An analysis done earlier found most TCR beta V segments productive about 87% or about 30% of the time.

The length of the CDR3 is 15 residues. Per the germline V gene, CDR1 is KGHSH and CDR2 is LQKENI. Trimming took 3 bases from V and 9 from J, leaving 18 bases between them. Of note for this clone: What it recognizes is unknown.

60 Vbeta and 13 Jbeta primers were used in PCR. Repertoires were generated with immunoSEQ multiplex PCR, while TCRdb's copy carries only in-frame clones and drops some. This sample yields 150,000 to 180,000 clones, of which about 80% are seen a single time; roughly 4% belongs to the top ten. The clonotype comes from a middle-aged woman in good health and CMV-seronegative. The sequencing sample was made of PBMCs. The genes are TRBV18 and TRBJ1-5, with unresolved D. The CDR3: CASSPGIKGAGPQHF. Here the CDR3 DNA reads TGTGCCAGCTCACCCGGGATAAAGGGTGCGGGGCCCCAGCATTTT.